This TCR beta chain was identified during a study of cytomegalovirus exposure and HLA in healthy donors. General study findings and limits: CMV serostatus was the only recorded immune exposure for donors.

Of note for this clone: Its antigen is undetermined.

Unrecorded immune exposures were likely, despite nominal health at sampling. Use of 60 Vbeta and 13 Jbeta primers characterized the PCR. The protocol was immunoSEQ multiplex PCR, while the TCRdb copy is restricted to in-frame clones and leaves out a portion. The sample carries 150,000 to 200,000 clones, about 79% recorded once. This CDR3 is built from 14 residues. Germline V gene lookup returns CDR1 SEHNR and CDR2 FQNEAQ (reference sequence). The V end was cut by 0 bases, the J end by 0 bases, with 6 bases between. The clonotype was recovered from a man aged 50 to 60 in good health and CMV-seropositive. The sample was PBMCs. V gene TRBV7-9 combines with J gene TRBJ2-7, with D tentatively TRBD1 (6 bases). The CDR3 coding sequence is TGTGCCAGCAGCTTAGCGGACAGCTCCTACGAGCAGTACTTC. It is translated as CASSLADSSYEQYF. The whole variable domain, remainder taken from reference TRBV7-9 and TRBJ2-7, is DTGVSQNPRHKITKRGQNVTFRCDPISEHNRLYWYRQTLGQGPEFLTYFQNEAQLEKSRLLSDRFSAERPKGSFSTLEIQRTEQGDSAMYLCASSLADSSYEQYFGPGTRLTVT.